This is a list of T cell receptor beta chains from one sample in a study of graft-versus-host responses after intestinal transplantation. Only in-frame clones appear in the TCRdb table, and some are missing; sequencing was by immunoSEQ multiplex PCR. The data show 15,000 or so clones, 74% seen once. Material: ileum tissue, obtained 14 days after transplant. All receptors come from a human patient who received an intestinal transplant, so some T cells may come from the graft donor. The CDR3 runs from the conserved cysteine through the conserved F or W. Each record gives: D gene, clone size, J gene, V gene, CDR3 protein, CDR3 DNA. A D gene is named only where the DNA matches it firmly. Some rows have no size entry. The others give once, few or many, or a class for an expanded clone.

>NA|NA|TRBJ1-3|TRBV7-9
CASSSGQPSSGNTIYF
TGTGCCAGCAGCTCCGGACAGCCCTCCTCTGGAAACACCATATATTTT
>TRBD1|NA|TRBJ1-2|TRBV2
CASSVATGAFGYTF
TGTGCCAGCAGTGTGGCGACAGGGGCCTTTGGCTACACCTTC
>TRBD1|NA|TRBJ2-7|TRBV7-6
CASSVTGGNGEQYF
TGTGCCAGCAGCGTGACAGGGGGAAACGGCGAGCAGTACTTC
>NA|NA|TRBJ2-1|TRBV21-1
CASKVLWNEQFF
TGTGCCAGCAAAGTACTGTGGAATGAGCAGTTCTTC
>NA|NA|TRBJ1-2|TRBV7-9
CASSLGQVYGYTF
TGTGCCAGCAGCTTAGGGCAGGTCTATGGCTACACCTTC
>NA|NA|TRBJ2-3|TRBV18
CASSHYQGGMVADTQYF
TGTGCCAGCTCACACTACCAGGGGGGGATGGTCGCAGATACGCAGTATTTT
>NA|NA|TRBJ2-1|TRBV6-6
CASSYGDNEQFF
TGTGCCAGCAGTTATGGCGACAATGAGCAGTTCTTC
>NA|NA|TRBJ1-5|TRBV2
CASSEILGRSNQPQHF
TGTGCCAGCAGTGAAATCCTGGGAAGGAGCAATCAGCCCCAGCATTTT
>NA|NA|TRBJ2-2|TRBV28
CASSVLGSSGELFF
TGTGCCAGCAGTGTATTAGGGTCTAGCGGGGAGCTGTTTTTT
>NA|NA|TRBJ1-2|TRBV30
CAWSVLGHGYTF
TGTGCCTGGAGTGTCTTGGGCCATGGCTACACCTTC
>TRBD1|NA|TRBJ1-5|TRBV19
CASRPTGGAINQPQHF
TGTGCCAGTAGGCCGACAGGGGGCGCGATCAATCAGCCCCAGCATTTT
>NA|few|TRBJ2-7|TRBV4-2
CASSQSVSYEQYF
TGTGCCAGCAGCCAATCCGTCTCCTACGAGCAGTACTTC
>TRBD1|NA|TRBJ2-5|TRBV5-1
CASRGTAETQYF
TGCGCCAGCCGAGGGACAGCAGAGACCCAGTACTTC
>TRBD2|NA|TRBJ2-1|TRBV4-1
CASCIRLAGYYNEQFF
TGCGCCAGCTGCATCAGACTAGCGGGATACTACAATGAGCAGTTCTTC
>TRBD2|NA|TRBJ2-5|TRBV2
CASSEIAGQETQYF
TGTGCCAGCAGTGAGATAGCGGGGCAAGAGACCCAGTACTTC
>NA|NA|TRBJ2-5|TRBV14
CASSRLMGDQETQYF
TGTGCCAGCAGCCGACTAATGGGCGATCAAGAGACCCAGTACTTC
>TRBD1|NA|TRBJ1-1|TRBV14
CASSQDAGGWATEAFF
TGTGCCAGCAGCCAAGACGCAGGGGGCTGGGCCACTGAAGCTTTCTTT
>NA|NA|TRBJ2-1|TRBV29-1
CSVEVGAYNEQFF
TGCAGCGTTGAAGTCGGCGCTTACAATGAGCAGTTCTTC
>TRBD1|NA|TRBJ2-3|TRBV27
CASSLRTGRGGTDTQYF
TGTGCCAGCAGCCTAAGGACAGGGCGCGGGGGCACAGATACGCAGTATTTT
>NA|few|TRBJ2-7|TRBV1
CTSKSTGTGSLDVYYEQYF
TGCACCAGCAAATCGACCGGGACAGGGAGCCTCGACGTCTACTACGAGCAGTACTTC
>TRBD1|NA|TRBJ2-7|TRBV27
CASSLWTGDEQYF
TGTGCCAGCAGTTTGTGGACAGGGGACGAGCAGTACTTC
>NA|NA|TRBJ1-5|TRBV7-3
CASSSGGNQPQHF
TGTGCCAGCAGCTCAGGGGGCAATCAGCCCCAGCATTTT
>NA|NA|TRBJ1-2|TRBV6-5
CASIGGGKGYTF
TGTGCCAGCATAGGGGGAGGAAAGGGCTACACCTTC
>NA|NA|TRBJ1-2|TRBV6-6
CASSYSGLQVNYGYTF
TGTGCCAGCAGTTACTCTGGATTACAGGTGAACTATGGCTACACCTTC
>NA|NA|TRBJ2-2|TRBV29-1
CSVVIGTGELFF
TGCAGCGTTGTGATAGGGACCGGGGAGCTGTTTTTT
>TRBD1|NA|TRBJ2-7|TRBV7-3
CASSTSREGQGNPYEQYF
TGTGCCAGCAGCACTAGCAGAGAAGGACAGGGGAACCCCTACGAGCAGTACTTC
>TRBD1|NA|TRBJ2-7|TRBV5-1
CASSSTPGQGYEQYF
TGCGCCAGCAGCTCAACACCGGGACAGGGGTACGAGCAGTACTTC
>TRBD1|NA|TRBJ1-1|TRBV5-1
CASSYGQAPKGAGAFF
TGCGCCAGCAGCTACGGACAGGCTCCAAAAGGTGCTGGAGCTTTCTTT
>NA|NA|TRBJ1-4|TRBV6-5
CASSYSIPNEKLFF
TGTGCCAGCAGTTACTCGATCCCCAATGAAAAACTGTTTTTT
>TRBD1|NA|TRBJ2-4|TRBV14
CASSLRTGRNIQYF
TGTGCCAGCAGCCTACGGACAGGGAGGAACATTCAGTACTTC
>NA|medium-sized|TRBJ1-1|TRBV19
CASSRGTEAFF
TGTGCCAGTAGTAGGGGCACTGAAGCTTTCTTT
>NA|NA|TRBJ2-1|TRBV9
CASSSAPGFHEQFF
TGTGCCAGCAGCTCCGCCCCAGGGTTCCATGAGCAGTTCTTC
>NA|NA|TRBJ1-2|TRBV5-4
CASTSDVGAGSSYGYTF
TGTGCCAGCACCTCCGACGTTGGGGCTGGTAGCTCTTATGGCTACACCTTC
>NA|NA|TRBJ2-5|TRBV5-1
CASSLTSPQETQYF
TGCGCCAGCAGCTTGACTAGCCCTCAAGAGACCCAGTACTTC
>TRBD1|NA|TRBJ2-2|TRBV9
CASSGQGAVGELFF
TGTGCCAGCAGCGGACAGGGGGCGGTCGGGGAGCTGTTTTTT
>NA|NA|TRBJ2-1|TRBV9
CASSEGTYSYNEQFF
TGTGCCAGCAGCGAAGGGACTTACTCCTACAATGAGCAGTTCTTC
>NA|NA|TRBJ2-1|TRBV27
CASSPGRLPYNEQFF
TGTGCCAGCAGCCCGGGAAGGCTACCCTACAATGAGCAGTTCTTC
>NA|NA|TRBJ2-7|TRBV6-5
CASGSGPYEQYF
TGTGCCAGCGGTTCAGGTCCCTACGAGCAGTACTTC
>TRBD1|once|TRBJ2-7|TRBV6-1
CASGDRGEQYF
TGTGCCAGCGGCGACAGGGGCGAGCAGTACTTC
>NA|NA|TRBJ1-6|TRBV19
CASTEAHYNSPLHF
TGTGCCAGTACTGAAGCCCACTATAATTCACCCCTCCACTTT
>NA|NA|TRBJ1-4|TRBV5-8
CASSWGRLNHATNEKLFF
TGTGCCAGCAGCTGGGGACGACTCAACCATGCAACTAATGAAAAACTGTTTTTT
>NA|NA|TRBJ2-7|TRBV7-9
CASSPGILASYEQYF
TGTGCCAGCAGCCCGGGGATACTAGCTTCCTACGAGCAGTACTTC
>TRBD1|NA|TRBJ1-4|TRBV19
CASNRGRGSGEKLFF
TGTGCCAGTAATAGGGGGCGCGGATCAGGTGAAAAACTGTTTTTT
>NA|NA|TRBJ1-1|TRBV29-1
CSVSTKTEAFF
TGCAGCGTGAGCACAAAGACTGAAGCTTTCTTT
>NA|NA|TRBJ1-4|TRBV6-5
CASSLTQGRGEKLFF
TGTGCCAGCAGCCTAACACAGGGACGCGGTGAAAAACTGTTTTTT
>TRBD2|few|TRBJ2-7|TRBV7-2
CASRGTRPEQYF
TGTGCCAGCAGAGGGACTAGACCCGAGCAGTACTTC
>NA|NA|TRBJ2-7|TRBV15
CATSRSGEQYF
TGTGCCACCAGCAGGTCTGGCGAGCAGTACTTC
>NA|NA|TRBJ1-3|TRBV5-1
CASSLGPDSGNTIYF
TGCGCCAGCAGCTTGGGGCCAGACTCTGGAAACACCATATATTTT
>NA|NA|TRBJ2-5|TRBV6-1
CASREYQETQYF
TGTGCCAGCAGGGAGTACCAAGAGACCCAGTACTTC
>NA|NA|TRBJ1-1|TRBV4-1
CASSNTGSMNTEAFF
TGCGCCAGCAGCAACACCGGGTCAATGAACACTGAAGCTTTCTTT
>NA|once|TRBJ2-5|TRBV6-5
CASSYSSDIETQYF
TGTGCCAGCAGTTACTCCAGCGATATAGAGACCCAGTACTTC
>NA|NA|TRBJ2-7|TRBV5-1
CASSGTGTPGEQYF
TGCGCCAGCAGCGGGACCGGGACACCGGGCGAGCAGTACTTC
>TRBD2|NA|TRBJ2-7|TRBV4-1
CASSQVQVGGTYEQYF
TGCGCCAGCAGCCAAGTTCAAGTCGGGGGGACCTACGAGCAGTACTTC